This paragraph covers one T cell receptor (beta chain) sequence. Deletions cut 0 bases from V and 5 bases from J, with 11 bases between. The CDR3 contains 15 residues. The V gene's germline CDR1 is MGHRA and CDR2 YSYEKL. This sample is drawn from a study of blood T cell repertoires in COVID-19. Turning to the study itself: Samples taken during acute and convalescent COVID-19 were collected in the United States, Italy and Spain. Sources were T cells, B-cell-depleted T cells, or PBMCs; the material itself was cDNA or gDNA.

Repertoires were generated with immunoSEQ multiplex PCR, while TCRdb's copy carries only in-frame clones and drops some. The repertoire holds some 70,000 clones, with roughly 88% as singletons. This receptor was identified in a woman in her sixties or seventies with acute or convalescent COVID-19. The specimen was peripheral blood. The V gene is TRBV4-1, the J gene TRBJ1-5; D call uncertain. The CDR3 loop reads CASSQDPGGDQPQHF. The CDR3 DNA reads TGCGCCAGCAGCCAAGACCCAGGTGGTGATCAGCCCCAGCATTTT.